The T cell receptor (beta chain) described here comes from a study of CD8+CD57+ T cells in acquired aplastic anemia (dated by TCRdb to the late 2010s). Looking at the study overall: Extracted DNA from sorted CD4+ and CD8+ cells averaged approximately 3 ug, ranging from about 0.17 to 27.4 ug. CD8+CD57+ expansion was defined as frequency above the mean frequency observed in healthy subjects. What the authors observed across the whole study: Although around 30 CD8+ CDR3 sequences were shared by patients and controls, these sequences appeared highly expressed in patients and within the immunodominant clones of patients. No significant difference in CD8+ Simpson's diversity was found between patients and healthy controls (P=0.060).

Profiling of TCR beta VDJ combinations and CDR3 sequences used genomic DNA as the template. An Illumina HiSeq 2000 was the platform used for TCR repertoire sequencing. Under the source paper's analysis protocol: TRBV/TRBJ rearrangement plots, CDR3 size and DJ length profiles, and Simpson's diversity index were used to assess repertoires. The immunodominant clone was defined as the most abundant DNA sequence in deep sequencing data. CDR3 amino acid sequences were screened for sharing across subjects and compared with published repertoires and the VDJdb database. TCRdb reprocessed the public reads (quality trimming at Q25 with fastp, clone calling with MiXCR) and kept in-frame beta chains. Each record represents a unique CDR3 protein, reported with the most common genes and DNA among its rows. The V and J calls were determined by TCRdb, not by the authors. Across this sample there are fewer than 200,000 distinct CDR3 sequences, with under 55% seen only once. The top ten hold under 1.2% of the sample.

Patients chosen for sequencing had shown expansion of CD8+CD57+ cells by flow cytometry. All patients had severe acquired aplastic anemia diagnosed by International Study of Aplastic Anemia and Agranulocytosis and Camitta criteria. Patients had received no therapy at the time of blood sampling. In the study, sorted CD4+ and CD8+ blood T cells from patients with severe aplastic anemia and from healthy subjects underwent deep sequencing of TCR repertoires. Patients were enrolled under clinicaltrials.gov protocols 00001620, 01623167, 00001397, 00071045, 00081523 and 00961064 in the USA. Ficoll-Paque density gradient centrifugation was used to isolate peripheral blood mononuclear cells. Before DNA extraction, CD4+ and CD8+ T cells were sorted with FACS or magnetic beads. The CDR3 is 14 residues long, ends included. The retained sequence is limited to the CDR3, 42 bases, with the frame set at the first base. Per the germline V gene, ENHRY is the CDR1 and SYGVKD is the CDR2. Ends trimmed: V by 10 bases, J by 5 bases; bases unmatched to a gene: 6.

Worth noting for this clonotype: The antigen this receptor binds is unknown. Given the absence of the conserved phenylalanine or tryptophan at the CDR3 end, a read error is likely.

Sequencing used sorted CD4+, CD8+, or CD8+CD57+ T cells (not recorded which) from PBMCs. The clonotype comes from a human donor with aplastic anemia. The chain links TRBV10-3 with TRBJ2-3; 13 of the junction bases match TRBD2. Here the CDR3 is given as CASSLAGGIDTQYS. In nucleotides, the sequence is TGTGCCAGCTCACTAGCGGGGGGGATAGATACGCAGTATTCT.